The 20 T cell receptor beta chains reported below all come from one sample, sequenced in a study of T cells in women clearing cervical HPV infection. TCRdb's copy holds only in-frame clones and misses some; the assay was immunoSEQ multiplex PCR. In total, the table holds approximately 34,000 clones. Material for sequencing was blood buffy coat. These receptors all stem from a woman aged 18-70 years with a cervical HPV16 infection that either progressed to CIN3+ or cleared (not recorded which).

Remarks on this clone: The sequence runs out 3 residues before the end of the CDR3; the remainder is reconstructed from the germline J gene. The chain links TRBV7-2 to TRBJ2-6; D not resolved. This CDR3 spans 15 amino acids. The germline V gene has CDR1 SGHTA and CDR2 FQGNSA. Trimming left V 0 bases short and J 1 base short, with 4 bases between. CDR3 DNA, as far as it was read: TGTGCCAGCAGCTTAGCTCCGTCTGGGGCCAACGTC. Its translation is CASSLAPSGANV. The entire CDR3 protein is CASSLAPSGANVLTF.

Note on this clone: The CDR3 end falls 3 residues outside the read, so it is completed with the germline J gene. The chain combines TRBV7-3 with TRBJ1-4, with D perhaps matching TRBD1 (6 bases). The CDR3 length is 15 residues. CDR1 and CDR2 from the germline V gene are SGHTA and FQGTGA. CDR3 in amino acids: CASSRRGGTGAPLFF. The sequenced CDR3 bases are TGTGCCAGCAGCCGAAGGGGGGGTACGGGGGCACCA.

As regards this clone: The read halts 3 residues ahead of the CDR3 end, with the missing end drawn from the germline J gene. V usage is TRBV28 and J usage is TRBJ2-7; possible D gene TRBD1, 6 bases. Looked up from germline, CDR1 is MDHEN and CDR2 is SYDVKM. The CDR3 runs 13 residues. The germline V and J ends were trimmed by 7 bases and 2 bases, with 12 bases remaining between them. The covered CDR3 bases are TGTGCCAGCATAGGATCAGGGGCCTACGAG. Residues: CASIGSGAYE. The whole CDR3 protein reads CASIGSGAYEQYF.

The CDR3 DNA, read in part, is TGTGCCAGCAGCTATTACGAGACAGCTGCTGGCAATCAGCCC. Amino acids: CASSYYETAAGNQP. The entire CDR3 protein reads CASSYYETAAGNQPQHF. The chain joins TRBV7-3 to TRBJ1-5, with D possibly matching TRBD1 (5 bases). The read gets to within 3 residues of the CDR3 end, and the germline J gene fills in the rest. Trimming took off 4 bases at V and 2 bases at J, with 18 bases between the two ends. Germline V CDR1 and CDR2: SGHTA, FQGTGA. The CDR3 length is 17 residues.

Worth noting for this clone: The read comes to an end 3 residues before the CDR3 does, leaving the germline J gene to fill in the end. The chain uses TRBV13 and TRBJ2-2; no firm D call. The CDR3 length is 12 residues. Per germline, CDR1 PRHDT and CDR2 FYEKMQ (reference sequence). V lost 2 bases to trimming and J lost 6 bases, with 4 bases between them. This CDR3 is CASSLLPGELFF. Incomplete CDR3 DNA: TGTGCCAGCAGCTTACTCCCCGGGGAG.

On this clone itself: Read data end 3 residues before the CDR3 end; the end is taken from the germline J gene. The chain has TRBV29-1 and TRBJ1-2; a possible D gene is TRBD1 (5 bases). Trimming shortened V by 7 bases and J by 7 bases, and 16 bases separated the two germline ends. The CDR3 has 12 residues. Germline V CDR1 and CDR2: SQVTM, ANQGSEA. The CDR3 is CSAGRQGSGYTF. CDR3 DNA, as far as it was read: TGCAGCGCAGGCCGTCAGGGTTCTGGC.

CDR3 DNA (partial): TGTGCCAGCAGTGCAATTAGCCCGAGAGAC. This sequence encodes CASSAISPRD. The entire CDR3 protein reads CASSAISPRDYTF. The J gene is TRBJ1-2, the V gene TRBV2; no definite D call. The CDR3 is cut off 3 residues early in the read; its end comes from the germline J gene. Per germline, CDR1 SNHLY and CDR2 FYNNEI. The CDR3 contains 13 residues.

About this clone: The read comes to an end 3 residues before the CDR3 does, leaving the germline J gene to fill in the end. J is TRBJ2-2 and V is TRBV27; D not resolved. Germline CDR1 MNHEY, CDR2 SMNVEV (reference sequence). The CDR3 has 13 amino acids. V lost 7 bases and J lost 1, with 7 bases in between. This chain's CDR3 is CASTVLNTGELFF. The CDR3 bases that were read are TGTGCCAGCACGGTTTTGAACACCGGGGAG.

As for this clone: The CDR3 end falls 3 residues outside the read, so it is completed with the germline J gene. V gene TRBV5-1 combines with J gene TRBJ2-3; 9 bases are a match to TRBD2. The CDR3 contains 15 residues. Germline V lookup: CDR1 SGHRS, CDR2 YFSETQ. The sequenced CDR3 bases are TGCGCCAGCAGCTTGGGAGGGACTAGCCAAGAGACG. Translating it yields CASSLGGTSQET. The CDR3 as a whole reads CASSLGGTSQETQYF.

On this clone: Read sequence stops 3 residues before the CDR3 end, and the germline J gene provides the missing end. The chain employs TRBV19 and TRBJ2-1; D is possibly TRBD1 (6 bases). The CDR3 is 15 residues long. V gave up 7 bases and J gave up 0 bases, with 13 bases separating them. Germline loops: CDR1 LNHDA, CDR2 SQIVND (reference sequence). The sequenced CDR3 bases are TGTGCCAGTACCCCGGGACACAGCTCCTACAATGAG. Its translation: CASTPGHSSYNE. The CDR3 in its entirety is CASTPGHSSYNEQFF. The full variable domain, with the rest looked up from reference TRBV19 and TRBJ2-1, is DGGITQSPKYLFRKEGQNVTLSCEQNLNHDAMYWYRQDPGQGLRLIYYSQIVNDFQKGDIAEGYSVSREKKESFPLTVTSAQKNPTAFYLCASTPGHSSYNEQFFGPGTRLTVL.

For this clone: Sequencing ends 3 residues short of the CDR3 end; the germline J gene provides the rest. V is TRBV7-6 and J is TRBJ2-1, with 12 bases aligning to TRBD2. CDR3 length: 15 residues. CDR1 is SGHVS, CDR2 FNYEAQ, per germline. The ends lost 2 bases at V and 8 bases at J; junction bases unmatched: 4. The CDR3 bases that were read are TGTGCCAGCAGCTTATCTCCTAGCGGGGGGGATGAG. Protein sequence: CASSLSPSGGDE. The entire CDR3 reads CASSLSPSGGDEQFF.

The CDR3 here is CASSLGWQETQYF. Incomplete CDR3 DNA: TGTGCCAGTAGTTTAGGGTGGCAAGAGACG. The chain has TRBV19 and TRBJ2-3; D unclear. The observed sequence ends 3 residues before the CDR3 terminus, with the missing tail filled in from the germline J gene. CDR1 and CDR2 (germline): LNHDA, SQIVND (reference sequence). The CDR3 loop spans 13 amino acids. The variable domain in full, completed from reference TRBV19 and TRBJ2-3, reads DGGITQSPKYLFRKEGQNVTLSCEQNLNHDAMYWYRQDPGQGLRLIYYSQIVNDFQKGDIAEGYSVSREKKESFPLTVTSAQKNPTAFYLCASSLGWQETQYFGPGTRLTVL.

Details on this clone: The CDR3 is cut off 3 residues early in the read; its end comes from the germline J gene. This chain joins TRBV7-8 and TRBJ2-2; D is unresolved. Germline lookup yields CDR1 SGHVS and CDR2 FQNEAQ. The germline V and J ends were trimmed by 4 bases and 2 bases, with 14 bases remaining between them. The CDR3 contains 16 residues. This CDR3 is CASSYSGLPNTGELFF. The sequenced CDR3 bases are TGTGCCAGCAGCTATTCCGGTCTGCCCAACACCGGGGAG.

Of note for this clone: With the read ending 3 residues before the CDR3 end, the germline J gene is used to fill in that end. The chain links TRBV30 to TRBJ2-7, with a weak D call TRBD2 (6 bases). This CDR3 has 12 residues. Trimming removed 7 bases from V and 0 bases from J, with 10 bases in between. Germline V gene data show CDR1 as GTSNPN and CDR2 as SVGIG (reference sequence). The CDR3 spells CASGDSSYEQYF. CDR3 DNA, as far as it was read: TGTGCCTCGGGGGATAGCTCCTACGAG.

As for this clone: The sequence runs out 3 residues before the end of the CDR3; the remainder is reconstructed from the germline J gene. Other DNA sequences in this sample translate to the same CDR3. The genes are TRBV7-3 and TRBJ1-3; no firm D call. V shed 2 bases and J shed 0 bases, with 8 bases lying between them. Germline loops: CDR1 SGHTA, CDR2 FQGTGA. The CDR3 is made up of 15 amino acids. The CDR3 bases that were read are TGTGCCAGCAGCTTATATTCAGACTCTGGAAACACC. Translating it yields CASSLYSDSGNT. In full, the CDR3 reads CASSLYSDSGNTIYF.

On this clone: The read finishes 3 residues shy of the CDR3 end, and the germline J gene is used to complete it. The chain combines TRBV2 with TRBJ2-3; TRBD2 might be the D (6 bases). This CDR3 is 14 amino acids long. Germline CDR1 is SNHLY and CDR2 is FYNNEI. V lost 5 bases and J 3 bases, leaving 12 bases between the germline ends. The sequenced CDR3 bases are TGTGCCAGCAGTCCGCGGGCGGGAACAGATACG. Residues: CASSPRAGTDT. The CDR3 in its entirety is CASSPRAGTDTQYF.

A remark on this clone: The read stops 3 residues short of the end of the CDR3; the missing end is completed from the germline J gene. The chain is built from TRBV30 and TRBJ2-2; D call uncertain. This CDR3 contains 11 residues. The V gene lost 0 bases and the J gene lost 6 bases, with 2 bases spanning the gap. Germline CDR1 is GTSNPN and CDR2 is SVGIG (reference sequence). CDR3 DNA (partial): TGTGCCTGGAGTGTCGCCGGGGAG. Translated: CAWSVAGE. The entire CDR3 reads CAWSVAGELFF.

Note on this clone: The CDR3 goes on 3 residues after the read ends, and that part is filled in from the germline J gene. The gene calls are TRBV20-1 and TRBJ2-1; perhaps TRBD2 as D (5 bases). The germline V gene encodes CDR1 DFQATT and CDR2 SNEGSKA (reference sequence). CDR3 length: 13 residues. With 0 bases removed from V and 8 bases from J, the gap between germline ends came to 11 bases. The CDR3 spells CSAREVVGDEQFF. The CDR3 DNA, read in part, is TGCAGTGCTAGAGAGGTTGTCGGGGATGAG.

About this clone itself: The read ends 3 residues early relative to the CDR3; the germline J gene fills the gap. The chain couples TRBV5-1 to TRBJ1-1; 7 nucleotides match TRBD1. Trimming cost V 0 bases and J 6 bases; bases outside gene matches: 8. This CDR3 has 15 residues. Germline CDR1 is SGHRS and CDR2 is YFSETQ. The covered CDR3 bases are TGCGCCAGCAGCTTGGGGGACAGACGTCACGCTGAA. Its translation: CASSLGDRRHAE. The whole CDR3 protein is CASSLGDRRHAEAFF.

Note on this clone: The read stops 3 residues short of the end of the CDR3; the missing end is completed from the germline J gene. This chain uses TRBV30 with TRBJ2-2, with 8 bases lining up with TRBD1. V shed 2 bases, J shed 7 bases, and the junction held 9 bases outside the gene matches. Germline CDR1 GTSNPN, CDR2 SVGIG (reference sequence). This CDR3 is built from 15 residues. CDR3 DNA, as far as it was read: TGTGCCTGGAGTCAGGGGGCTGGGGTAGGCGGGGAG. This encodes CAWSQGAGVGGE. The complete CDR3 protein is CAWSQGAGVGGELFF.